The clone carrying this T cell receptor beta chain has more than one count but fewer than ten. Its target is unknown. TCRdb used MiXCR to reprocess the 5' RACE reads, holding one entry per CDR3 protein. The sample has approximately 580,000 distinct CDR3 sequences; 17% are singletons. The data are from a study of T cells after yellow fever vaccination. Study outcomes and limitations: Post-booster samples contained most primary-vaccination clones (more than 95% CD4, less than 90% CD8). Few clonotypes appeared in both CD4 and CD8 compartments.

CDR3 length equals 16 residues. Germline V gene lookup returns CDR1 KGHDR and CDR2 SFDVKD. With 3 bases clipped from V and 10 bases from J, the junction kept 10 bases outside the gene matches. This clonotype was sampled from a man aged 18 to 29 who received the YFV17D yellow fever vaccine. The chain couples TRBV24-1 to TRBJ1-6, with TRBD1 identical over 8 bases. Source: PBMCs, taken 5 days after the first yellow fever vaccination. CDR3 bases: TGTGCCACCAGTGATCCGCTGGACAGGGTGAGATCACCCCTCCACTTT. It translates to CATSDPLDRVRSPLHF.